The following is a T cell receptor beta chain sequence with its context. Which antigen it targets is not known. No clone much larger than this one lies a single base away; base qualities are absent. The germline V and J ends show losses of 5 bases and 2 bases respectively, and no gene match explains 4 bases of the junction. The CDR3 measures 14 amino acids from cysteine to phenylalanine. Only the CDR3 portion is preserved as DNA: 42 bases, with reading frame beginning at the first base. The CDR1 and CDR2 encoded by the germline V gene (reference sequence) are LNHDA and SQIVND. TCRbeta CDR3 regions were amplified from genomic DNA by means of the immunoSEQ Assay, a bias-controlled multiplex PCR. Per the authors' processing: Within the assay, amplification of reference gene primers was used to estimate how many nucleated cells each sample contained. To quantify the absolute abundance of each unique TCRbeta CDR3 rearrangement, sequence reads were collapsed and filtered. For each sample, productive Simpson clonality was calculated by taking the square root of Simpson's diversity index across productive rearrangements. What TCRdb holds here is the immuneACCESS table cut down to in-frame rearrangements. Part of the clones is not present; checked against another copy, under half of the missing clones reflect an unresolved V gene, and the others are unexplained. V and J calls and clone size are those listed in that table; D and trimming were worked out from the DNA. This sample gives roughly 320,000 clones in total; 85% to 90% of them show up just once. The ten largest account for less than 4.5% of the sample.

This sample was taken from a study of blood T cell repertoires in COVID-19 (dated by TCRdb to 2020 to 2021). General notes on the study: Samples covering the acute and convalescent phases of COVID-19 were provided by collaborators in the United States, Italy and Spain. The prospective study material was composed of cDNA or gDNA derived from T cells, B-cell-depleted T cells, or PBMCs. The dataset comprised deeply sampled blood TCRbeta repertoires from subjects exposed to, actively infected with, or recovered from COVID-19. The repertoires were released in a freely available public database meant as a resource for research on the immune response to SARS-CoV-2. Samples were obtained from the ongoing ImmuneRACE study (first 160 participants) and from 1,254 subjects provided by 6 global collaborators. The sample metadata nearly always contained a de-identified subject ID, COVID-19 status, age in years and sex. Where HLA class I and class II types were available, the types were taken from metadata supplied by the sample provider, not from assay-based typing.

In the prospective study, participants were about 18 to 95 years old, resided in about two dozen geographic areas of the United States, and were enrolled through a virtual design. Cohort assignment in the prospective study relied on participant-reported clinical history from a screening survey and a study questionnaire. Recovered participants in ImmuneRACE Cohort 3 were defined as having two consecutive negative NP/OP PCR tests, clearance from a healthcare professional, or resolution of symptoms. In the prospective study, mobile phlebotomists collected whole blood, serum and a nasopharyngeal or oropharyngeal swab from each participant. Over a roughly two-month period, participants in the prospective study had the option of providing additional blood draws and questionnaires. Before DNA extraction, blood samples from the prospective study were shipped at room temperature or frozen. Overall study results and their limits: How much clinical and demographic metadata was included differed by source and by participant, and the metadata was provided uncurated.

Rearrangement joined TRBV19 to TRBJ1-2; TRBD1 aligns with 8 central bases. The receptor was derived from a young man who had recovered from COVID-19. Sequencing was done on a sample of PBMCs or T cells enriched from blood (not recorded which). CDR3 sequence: CASSPGQGNYGYTF. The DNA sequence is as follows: TGTGCCAGTAGTCCAGGACAGGGCAACTATGGCTACACCTTC.